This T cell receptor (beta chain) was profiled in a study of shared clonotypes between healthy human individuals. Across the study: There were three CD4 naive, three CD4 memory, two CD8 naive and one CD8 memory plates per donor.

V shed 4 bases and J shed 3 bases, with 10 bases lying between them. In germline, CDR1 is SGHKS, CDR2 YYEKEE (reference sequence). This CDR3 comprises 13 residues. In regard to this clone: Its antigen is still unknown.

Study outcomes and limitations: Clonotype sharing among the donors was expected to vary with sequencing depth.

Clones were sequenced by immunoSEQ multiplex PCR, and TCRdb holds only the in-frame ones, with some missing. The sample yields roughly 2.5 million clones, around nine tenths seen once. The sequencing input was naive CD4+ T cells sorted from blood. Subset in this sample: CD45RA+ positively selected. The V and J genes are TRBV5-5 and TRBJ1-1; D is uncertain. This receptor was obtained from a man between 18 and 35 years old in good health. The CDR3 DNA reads TGTGCCAGCAGCCTCTATACAGACACTGAAGCTTTCTTT. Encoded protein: CASSLYTDTEAFF.